Given below is one T cell receptor (beta chain) in context. What it binds is not known. The data are from a study of T cell responses to AZD1222 COVID-19 vaccine. Whole-study context: Pooled together were second doses at about 4 or about 12 weeks.

Germline values: CDR1 SGHKS, CDR2 YYEKEE (reference sequence). The CDR3 is made up of 17 amino acids. V dropped 0 bases and J dropped 0 bases, with 15 bases sitting between them. Study-wide points: Spike-specific TCRs gained breadth and depth after people received two AZD1222 doses.

Assay: immunoSEQ multiplex PCR; the TCRdb copy retains only in-frame clones and omits some. There are fewer than 200,000 clones in the sample; less than 90% occur only once, and around 1.6% lies in the top ten. The chain uses TRBV5-5 and TRBJ1-1; a possible D gene is TRBD1 (5 bases). The origin of this receptor is an adult in good health. Here the sequenced sample was peripheral blood, taken on day 0 of AZD1222 vaccination. CDR3 DNA: TGTGCCAGCAGCTTGGGTAACTCGGGACGCATGAACACTGAAGCTTTCTTT. This sequence encodes CASSLGNSGRMNTEAFF.